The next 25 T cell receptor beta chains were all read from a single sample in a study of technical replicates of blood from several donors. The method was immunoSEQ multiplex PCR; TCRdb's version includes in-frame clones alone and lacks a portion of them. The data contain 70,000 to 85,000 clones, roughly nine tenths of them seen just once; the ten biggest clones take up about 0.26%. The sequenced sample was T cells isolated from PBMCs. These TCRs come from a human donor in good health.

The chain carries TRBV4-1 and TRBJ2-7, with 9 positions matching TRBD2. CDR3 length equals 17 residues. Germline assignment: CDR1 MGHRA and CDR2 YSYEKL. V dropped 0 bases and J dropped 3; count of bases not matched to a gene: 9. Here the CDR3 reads CASSQEFRTSAGYEQYF. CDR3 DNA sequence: TGCGCCAGCAGCCAAGAGTTTAGGACTAGCGCCGGCTACGAGCAGTACTTC.

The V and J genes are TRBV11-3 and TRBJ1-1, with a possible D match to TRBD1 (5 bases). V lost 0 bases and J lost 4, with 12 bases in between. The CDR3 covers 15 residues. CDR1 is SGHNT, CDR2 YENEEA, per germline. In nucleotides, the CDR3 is TGTGCCAGCAGCTTAGAGACAGCCTGGGGCACTGAAGCTTTCTTT. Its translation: CASSLETAWGTEAFF. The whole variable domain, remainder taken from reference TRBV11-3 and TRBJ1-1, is EAGVVQSPRYKIIEKKQPVAFWCNPISGHNTLYWYLQNLGQGPELLIRYENEEAVDDSQLPKDRFSAERLKGVDSTLKIQPAELGDSAVYLCASSLETAWGTEAFFGQGTRLTVV.

The CDR3 region has the DNA TGTGCCAGCACTCACAGGATGAACACTGAAGCTTTCTTT. Translated: CASTHRMNTEAFF. This chain joins TRBV7-9 and TRBJ1-1; the D gene is possibly TRBD1 (5 bases). There are 13 residues in the CDR3. CDR1 is SEHNR and CDR2 is FQNEAQ in the germline V gene (reference sequence). V gave up 7 bases and J gave up 0 bases, with 9 bases separating them.

CDR3 protein: CASSEGTGNQPQHF. DNA for the CDR3: TGCGCCAGCAGTGAGGGAACTGGCAATCAGCCCCAGCATTTT. The rearrangement links TRBV5-1 to TRBJ1-5; D unresolved. Germline V gene lookup returns CDR1 SGHRS and CDR2 YFSETQ. The CDR3 consists of 14 residues. Trimming took off 5 bases at V and 2 bases at J, with 11 bases between the two ends.

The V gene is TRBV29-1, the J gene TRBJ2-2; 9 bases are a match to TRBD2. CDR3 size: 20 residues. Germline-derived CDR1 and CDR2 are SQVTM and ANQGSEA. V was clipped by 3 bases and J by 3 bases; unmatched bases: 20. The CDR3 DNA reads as TGCAGCGTTGAGACAGGACAGTTGTGGGCGGGAGGGATGTACACCGGGGAGCTGTTTTTT. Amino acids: CSVETGQLWAGGMYTGELFF.

This CDR3 is CASSLSSDTQYF. The CDR3 bases are TGTGCCAGCAGCCTTAGCAGTGATACGCAGTATTTT. The chain recombines TRBV7-9 with TRBJ2-3; D call uncertain. Trimming took off 5 bases at V and 6 bases at J, with 9 bases between the two ends. Germline V gives CDR1 SEHNR, CDR2 FQNEAQ (reference sequence). CDR3 length: 12 residues.

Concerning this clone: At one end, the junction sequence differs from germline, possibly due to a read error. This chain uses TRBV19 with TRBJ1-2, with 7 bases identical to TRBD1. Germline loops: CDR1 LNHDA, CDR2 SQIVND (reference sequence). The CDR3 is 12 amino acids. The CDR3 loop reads CASTGQYTSYAF. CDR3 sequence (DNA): TGTGCCAGTACGGGACAGTATACCTCGTACGCCTTC.

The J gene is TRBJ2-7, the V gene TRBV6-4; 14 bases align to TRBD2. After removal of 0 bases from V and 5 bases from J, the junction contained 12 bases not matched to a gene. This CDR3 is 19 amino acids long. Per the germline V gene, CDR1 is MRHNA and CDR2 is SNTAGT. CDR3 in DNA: TGTGCCAGCAGTGACTCCGTACCGGGACTAGCGGGAGCAATCGACGAGCAGTACTTC. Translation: CASSDSVPGLAGAIDEQYF.

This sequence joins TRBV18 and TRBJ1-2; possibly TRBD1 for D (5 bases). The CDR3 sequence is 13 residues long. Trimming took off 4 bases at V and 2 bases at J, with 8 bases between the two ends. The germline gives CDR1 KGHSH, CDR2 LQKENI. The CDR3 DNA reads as TGTGCCAGCTCACGACAGCAAAACTATGGCTACACCTTC. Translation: CASSRQQNYGYTF. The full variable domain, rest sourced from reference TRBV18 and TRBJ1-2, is NAGVMQNPRHLVRRRGQEARLRCSPMKGHSHVYWYRQLPEEGLKFMVYLQKENIIDESGMPKERFSAEFPKEGPSILRIQQVVRGDSAAYFCASSRQQNYGYTFGSGTRLTVV.

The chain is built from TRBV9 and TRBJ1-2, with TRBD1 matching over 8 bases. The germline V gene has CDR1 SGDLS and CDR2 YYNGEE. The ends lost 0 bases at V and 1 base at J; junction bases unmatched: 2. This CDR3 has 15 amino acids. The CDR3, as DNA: TGTGCCAGCAGCGTAGTGACAGGGGTTAACTATGGCTACACCTTC. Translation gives CASSVVTGVNYGYTF.

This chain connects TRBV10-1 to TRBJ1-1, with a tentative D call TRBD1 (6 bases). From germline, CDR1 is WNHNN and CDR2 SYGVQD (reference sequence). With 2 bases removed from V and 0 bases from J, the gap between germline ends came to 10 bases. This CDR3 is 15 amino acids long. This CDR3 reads CASSEEAGVNTEAFF. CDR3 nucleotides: TGCGCCAGCAGTGAGGAGGCAGGGGTGAACACTGAAGCTTTCTTT.

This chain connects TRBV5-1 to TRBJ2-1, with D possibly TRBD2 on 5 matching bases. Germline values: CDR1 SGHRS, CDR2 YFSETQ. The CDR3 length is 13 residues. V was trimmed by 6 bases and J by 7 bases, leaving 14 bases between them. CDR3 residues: CASNPGGMNEQFF. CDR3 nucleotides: TGCGCCAGCAACCCCGGAGGCATGAATGAGCAGTTCTTC.

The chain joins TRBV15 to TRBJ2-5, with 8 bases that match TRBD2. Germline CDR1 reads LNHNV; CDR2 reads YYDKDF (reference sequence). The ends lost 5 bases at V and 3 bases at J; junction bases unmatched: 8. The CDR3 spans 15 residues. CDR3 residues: CATSSGGAGEETQYF. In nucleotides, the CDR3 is TGTGCCACCAGCTCGGGGGGAGCGGGAGAAGAGACCCAGTACTTC.

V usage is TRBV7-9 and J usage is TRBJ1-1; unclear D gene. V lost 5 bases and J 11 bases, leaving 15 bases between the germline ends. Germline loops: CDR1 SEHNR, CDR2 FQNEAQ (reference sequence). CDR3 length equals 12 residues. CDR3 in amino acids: CASSPLGREAFF. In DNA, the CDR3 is TGTGCCAGCAGCCCCCTAGGCCGGGAGGCTTTCTTT.

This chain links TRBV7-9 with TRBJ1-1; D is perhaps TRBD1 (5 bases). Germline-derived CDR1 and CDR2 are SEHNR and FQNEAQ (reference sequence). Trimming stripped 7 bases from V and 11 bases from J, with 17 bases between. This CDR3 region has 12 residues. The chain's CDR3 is CASTSWGASAFF. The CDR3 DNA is TGTGCCAGCACTTCTTGGGGCGCGAGTGCTTTCTTT.

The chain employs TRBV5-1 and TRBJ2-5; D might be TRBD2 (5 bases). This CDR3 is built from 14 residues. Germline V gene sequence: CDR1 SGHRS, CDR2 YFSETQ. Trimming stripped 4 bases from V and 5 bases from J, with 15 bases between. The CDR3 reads CASSQGGRGETQYF. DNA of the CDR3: TGCGCCAGCAGCCAAGGTGGTCGCGGGGAGACCCAGTACTTC.

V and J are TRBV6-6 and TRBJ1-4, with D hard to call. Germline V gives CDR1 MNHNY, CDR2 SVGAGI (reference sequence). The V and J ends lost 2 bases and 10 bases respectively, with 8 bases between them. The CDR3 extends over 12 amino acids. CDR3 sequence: CASSYAWAKLFF. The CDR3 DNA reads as TGTGCCAGCAGTTACGCGTGGGCAAAACTGTTTTTT.

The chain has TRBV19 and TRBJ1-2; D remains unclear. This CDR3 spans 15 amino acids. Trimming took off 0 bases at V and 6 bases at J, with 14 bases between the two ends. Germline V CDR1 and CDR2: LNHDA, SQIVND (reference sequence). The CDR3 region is CASSIDLWGENGYTF. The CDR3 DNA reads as TGTGCCAGTAGTATAGATCTTTGGGGAGAGAATGGCTACACCTTC.

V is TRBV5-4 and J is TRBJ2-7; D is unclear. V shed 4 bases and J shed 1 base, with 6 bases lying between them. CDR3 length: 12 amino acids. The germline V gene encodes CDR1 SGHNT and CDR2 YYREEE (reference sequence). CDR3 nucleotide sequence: TGTGCCAGCAGCCTCGAGTCCTACGAGCAGTACTTC. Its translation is CASSLESYEQYF.

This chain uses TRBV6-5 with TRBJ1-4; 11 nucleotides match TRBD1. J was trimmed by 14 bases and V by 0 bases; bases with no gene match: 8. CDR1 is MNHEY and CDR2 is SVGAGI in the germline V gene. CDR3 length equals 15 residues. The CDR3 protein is CASSYSGTGGNVLFF. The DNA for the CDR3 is TGTGCCAGCAGTTACTCTGGGACAGGGGGGAACGTCCTGTTTTTT.

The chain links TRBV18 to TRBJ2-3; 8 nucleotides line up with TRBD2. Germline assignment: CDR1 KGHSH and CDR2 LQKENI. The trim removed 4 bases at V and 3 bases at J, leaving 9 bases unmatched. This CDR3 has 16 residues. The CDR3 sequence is CASSQSGSVGTDTQYF. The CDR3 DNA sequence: TGTGCCAGCTCACAGAGCGGGAGCGTGGGTACAGATACGCAGTATTTT.

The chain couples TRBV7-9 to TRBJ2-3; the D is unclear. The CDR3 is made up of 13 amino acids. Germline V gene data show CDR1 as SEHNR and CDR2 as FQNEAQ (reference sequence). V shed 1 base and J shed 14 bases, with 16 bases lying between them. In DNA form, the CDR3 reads TGTGCCAGCAGCTTAGAGGCCAACAGCCTCCTGTATTTT. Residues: CASSLEANSLLYF.

The CDR3 DNA reads as TGTGCCAGCAGCCCCCCCGCCTTGGGGGGGGTTGGTGAAAAACTGTTTTTT. Translation gives CASSPPALGGVGEKLFF. The chain recombines TRBV11-3 with TRBJ1-4, with D possibly being TRBD1 (5 bases). Looked up from germline, CDR1 is SGHNT and CDR2 is YENEEA. V dropped 5 bases and J dropped 7 bases, with 23 bases sitting between them. This CDR3 region has 17 residues.

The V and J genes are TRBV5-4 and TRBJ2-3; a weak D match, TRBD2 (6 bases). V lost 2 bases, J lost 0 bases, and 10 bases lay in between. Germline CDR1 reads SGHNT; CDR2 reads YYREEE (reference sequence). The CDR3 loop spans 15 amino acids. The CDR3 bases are TGTGCCAGCAGCTTCTTTGCGGGAAGCACAGATACGCAGTATTTT. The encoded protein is CASSFFAGSTDTQYF.

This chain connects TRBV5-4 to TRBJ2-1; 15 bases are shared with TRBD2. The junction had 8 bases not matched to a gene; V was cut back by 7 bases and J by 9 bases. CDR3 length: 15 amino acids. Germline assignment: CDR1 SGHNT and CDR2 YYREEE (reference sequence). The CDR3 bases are TGTGCCAGCGCATGGACTAGCGGGAGGGTCAGTGAGCAGTTCTTC. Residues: CASAWTSGRVSEQFF. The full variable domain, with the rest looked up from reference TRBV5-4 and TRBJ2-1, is ETGVTQSPTHLIKTRGQQVTLRCSSQSGHNTVSWYQQALGQGPQFIFQYYREEENGRGNFPPRFSGLQFPNYSSELNVNALELDDSALYLCASAWTSGRVSEQFFGPGTRLTVL.